This T cell receptor (beta chain) was identified in a study of Graves' ophthalmopathy and Graves' hyperthyroidism. The diagnosis combined clinical symptoms, thyroxine, TRAb, thyroid ultrasound and orbital computed tomography scans. The TCR beta CDR3 regions underwent amplification from RNA transcripts. Investigators did first-round RT-PCR with HTBI primers, then second-round multiplex PCR. TCRdb recomputed calls from the multiplex PCR reads with MiXCR, one row per CDR3 protein. In the table there are roughly 410,000 distinct CDR3 sequences, roughly 15% of which are singletons. A note on this clonotype: Antigen specificity is unknown.

The CDR3 is 13 amino acids. The junction had 5 bases not matched to a gene; V was cut back by 6 bases and J by 6 bases. Looked up from germline, CDR1 is MDHEN and CDR2 is SYDVKM. General study points: Most expanded thyroid clonotypes above 0.001 frequency also appeared in blood.

This sequence originates from a young woman with stable Graves' hyperthyroidism. V gene TRBV28 combines with J gene TRBJ1-1; 9 nucleotides line up with TRBD1. The specimen sequenced was peripheral blood. The CDR3 DNA reads TGTGCCAGCAGCGAACAGGGGGCACCTGAAGCTTTCTTT. Encoded protein: CASSEQGAPEAFF. The full variable domain, its missing parts supplied by reference TRBV28 and TRBJ1-1, is DVKVTQSSRYLVKRTGEKVFLECVQDMDHENMFWYRQDPGLGLRLIYFSYDVKMKEKGDIPEGYSVSREKKERFSLILESASTNQTSMYLCASSEQGAPEAFFGQGTRLTVV.